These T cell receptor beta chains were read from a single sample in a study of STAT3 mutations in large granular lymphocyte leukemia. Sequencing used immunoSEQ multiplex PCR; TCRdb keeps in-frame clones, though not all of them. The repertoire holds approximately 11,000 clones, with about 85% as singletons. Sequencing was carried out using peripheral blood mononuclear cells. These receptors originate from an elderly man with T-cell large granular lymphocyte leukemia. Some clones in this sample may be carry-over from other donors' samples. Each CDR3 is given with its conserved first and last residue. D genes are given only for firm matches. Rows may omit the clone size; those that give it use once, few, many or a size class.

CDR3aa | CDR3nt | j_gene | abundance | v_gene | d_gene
CASSQTGQGLGGYTF | TGCGCCAGCAGCCAAACTGGACAGGGTCTAGGCGGCTACACCTTC | TRBJ1-2 | NA | TRBV4-3 | TRBD1
CASESDTQYF | TGTGCCAGTGAATCAGATACGCAGTATTTT | TRBJ2-3 | medium-sized | TRBV19 | NA
CASSRQGSDTQYF | TGTGCCAGTAGTAGACAGGGTTCAGATACGCAGTATTTT | TRBJ2-3 | once | TRBV19 | TRBD1
CASSRGTSASTDTQYF | TGTGCCAGCAGCAGGGGGACTAGCGCGAGCACAGATACGCAGTATTTT | TRBJ2-3 | once | TRBV5-4 | TRBD2
CASSFSLSHYGYTF | TGTGCCAGCAGCTTCTCATTATCGCACTATGGCTACACCTTC | TRBJ1-2 | NA | TRBV7-9 | NA
CASSLGLAANVNEQFF | TGTGCCAGCAGTTTGGGACTAGCAGCGAACGTCAATGAGCAGTTCTTC | TRBJ2-1 | NA | TRBV27 | TRBD2
CASSYGPPLEAFF | TGCGCCAGCAGCTATGGACCCCCATTGGAAGCTTTCTTT | TRBJ1-1 | NA | TRBV5-1 | NA
CASSLGASGSSYEQYF | TGTGCCAGCAGCTTAGGGGCTAGCGGGAGCTCCTACGAGCAGTACTTC | TRBJ2-7 | NA | TRBV7-6 | TRBD2
CACSQGGPEAFF | TGTGCCTGCTCACAGGGAGGGCCTGAAGCTTTCTTT | TRBJ1-1 | NA | TRBV30 | NA
CASSTGGGRLFF | TGTGCCAGCAGCACAGGGGGCGGAAGACTGTTTTTT | TRBJ1-4 | NA | TRBV7-9 | TRBD1
CASSLEATVNYGYTF | TGTGCCAGCTCACTAGAGGCGACAGTTAACTATGGCTACACCTTC | TRBJ1-2 | NA | TRBV18 | NA
CASSPLRGELFF | TGTGCCAGCTCACCACTAAGAGGGGAGCTGTTTTTT | TRBJ2-2 | NA | TRBV18 | NA